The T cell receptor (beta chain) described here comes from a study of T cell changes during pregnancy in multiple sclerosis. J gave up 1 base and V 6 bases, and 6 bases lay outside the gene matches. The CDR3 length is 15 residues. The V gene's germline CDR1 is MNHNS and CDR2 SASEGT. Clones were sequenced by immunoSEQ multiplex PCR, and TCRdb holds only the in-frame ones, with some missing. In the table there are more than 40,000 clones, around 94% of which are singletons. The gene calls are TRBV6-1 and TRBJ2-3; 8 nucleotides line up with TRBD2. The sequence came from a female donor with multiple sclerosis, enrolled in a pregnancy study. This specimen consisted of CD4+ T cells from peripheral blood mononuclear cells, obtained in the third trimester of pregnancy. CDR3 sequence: CASSGGGLRTDTQYF. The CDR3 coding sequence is TGTGCCAGCAGCGGGGGGGGACTTCGCACAGATACGCAGTATTTT.